Following are 25 T cell receptor beta chains from one sample sequenced in a study of regulatory T cells in long-lasting Graves disease. Through Arm-PCR of CDR3 regions and iRepertoire HTBI primers, TCR beta libraries were built. TCRdb itself ran the multiplex PCR reads through MiXCR, one entry per CDR3 protein. Of around 510,000 distinct CDR3 sequences in the sample, roughly 20% are singletons; the top ten hold roughly 8%. As to time point: persistent/refractory GD, antithyroid drugs over 5 years with positive TRAb. PBMCs were the source of the RNA used for TCR sequencing. Specimen: peripheral blood mononuclear cells (PBMCs), collected when the disease was refractory, from a patient treated with antithyroid drugs. The receptors shown here come from a female donor with Graves disease.

This clonotype was counted ten times or more. This chain joins TRBV4-1 and TRBJ2-7; weak D call: TRBD1 (6 bases). The V end was cut by 1 base, the J end by 7 bases, with 26 bases between. Germline V gene data show CDR1 as MGHRA and CDR2 as YSYEKL. The CDR3 runs to 18 residues. In DNA form, the CDR3 reads TGCGCCAGCAGCCAAGTTAGAGCTTGGGAAGGACAGACTGTGGAGCAGTACTTC. This codes for CASSQVRAWEGQTVEQYF.

This clonotype was seen more than once but under ten times. The chain has TRBV5-4 and TRBJ2-5, with TRBD1 matching 7 bases. Germline CDR1 SGHNT, CDR2 YYREEE (reference sequence). Germline trimming cut 5 bases from V and 5 bases from J; bases unmatched to any gene: 3. The CDR3 consists of 12 residues. The DNA of the CDR3 is TGTGCCAGCAGGACAGGGACGGAGACCCAGTACTTC. It codes for CASRTGTETQYF.

This clonotype came up many times. Written as DNA, the CDR3 is TGTGCCAGCAGTTTTAGTGTGAGAACGAACACCGGGGAGCTGTTTTTT. Its translation: CASSFSVRTNTGELFF. The gene calls are TRBV28 and TRBJ2-2; D ambiguous. The CDR3 runs 16 residues. V dropped 3 bases and J dropped 0 bases, with 11 bases sitting between them. CDR1 and CDR2 (germline): MDHEN, SYDVKM.

This clonotype was seen a handful of times. A read error may explain this, as a much larger clone is one base away. The rearrangement joins TRBV28 to TRBJ2-4, with 10 bases lining up with TRBD1. This CDR3 is 15 amino acids long. After removal of 8 bases from V and 1 base from J, the junction contained 5 bases not matched to a gene. Germline assignment: CDR1 MDHEN and CDR2 SYDVKM. CDR3 region: CASGGQGKAKNIQYF. CDR3 nucleotides: TGTGCCAGCGGGGGACAGGGGAAGGCCAAAAACATTCAGTACTTC.

V gene TRBV3-1 combines with J gene TRBJ2-7; 9 nucleotides line up with TRBD1. CDR1 is LGHDT and CDR2 is YNNKEL in the germline V gene (reference sequence). The CDR3 extends over 15 amino acids. J lost 5 bases, V lost 2 bases, and 7 bases had no gene match. DNA for the CDR3: TGTGCCAGCAGCCAAAGCCCGGGACAGGGACACGAGCAGTACTTC. Its translation is CASSQSPGQGHEQYF.

This clonotype was seen a few times. The J gene is TRBJ2-1, the V gene TRBV7-2; D is ambiguous. This CDR3 contains 16 residues. Germline V lookup: CDR1 SGHTA, CDR2 FQGNSA. V was trimmed by 5 bases and J by 2 bases, leaving 16 bases between them. CDR3 nucleotide sequence: TGTGCCAGCAGCCTGCGAGCCCAAAACCCCTACAATGAGCAGTTCTTC. It encodes CASSLRAQNPYNEQFF.

The chain has TRBV30 and TRBJ2-1; D is unclear. The germline CDR1 and CDR2 sequences are GTSNPN and SVGIG (reference sequence). This CDR3 is built from 11 residues. Trimming pared 3 bases from V and 6 bases from J, leaving 6 bases between. The CDR3: CAWSALNEQFF. The CDR3 nucleotides read TGTGCCTGGAGCGCACTCAATGAGCAGTTCTTC.

V usage is TRBV6-2 or TRBV6-3 and J usage is TRBJ1-3; 11 bases are a match to TRBD1. Germline-derived CDR1 and CDR2 are MNHEY and SVGEGT. The J segment lost 8 bases and the V segment lost 2 bases, leaving 2 bases of the junction unmatched. The CDR3 is 14 amino acids. CDR3 amino acids: CASSYGTGGDTIYF. The CDR3, as DNA: TGTGCCAGCAGTTACGGGACAGGGGGAGACACCATATATTTT.

This clonotype was detected only a few times. The V call is TRBV7-3, the J call TRBJ1-1; a possible D gene is TRBD1 (5 bases). The ends were cut back, 2 bases at V and 0 bases at J, with 10 bases in the middle. CDR1 is SGHTA, CDR2 FQGTGA, per germline. The CDR3 is made up of 15 amino acids. CDR3: CASSLAGQLNTEAFF. The CDR3, as DNA: TGTGCCAGCAGCTTAGCAGGACAATTGAACACTGAAGCTTTCTTT. The whole variable domain, filled in from reference TRBV7-3 and TRBJ1-1, reads GAGVSQTPSNKVTEKGKYVELRCDPISGHTALYWYRQSLGQGPEFLIYFQGTGAADDSGLPNDRFFAVRPEGSVSTLKIQRTERGDSAVYLCASSLAGQLNTEAFFGQGTRLTVV.

The V and J genes are TRBV5-1 and TRBJ2-1; no firm D call. The ends were cut back, 3 bases at V and 8 bases at J, with 9 bases in the middle. This CDR3 is 12 amino acids long. Germline V gene data show CDR1 as SGHRS and CDR2 as YFSETQ. The CDR3 sequence is CASSYSVDEQFF. CDR3 coding DNA: TGCGCCAGCAGCTATTCGGTCGATGAGCAGTTCTTC. Drawing the rest from reference TRBV5-1 and TRBJ2-1, the complete variable domain is KAGVTQTPRYLIKTRGQQVTLSCSPISGHRSVSWYQQTPGQGLQFLFEYFSETQRNKGNFPGRFSGRQFSNSRSEMNVSTLELGDSALYLCASSYSVDEQFFGPGTRLTVL.

This clonotype was seen at least ten times. V and J are TRBV28 and TRBJ2-7; TRBD2 is a possible D gene (6 bases). The CDR3 spans 13 residues. Trimming cost V 6 bases and J 4 bases, with 13 bases left between them. From germline, CDR1 is MDHEN and CDR2 SYDVKM. The CDR3 here is CASRGERVYEQYF. The CDR3 region has the DNA TGTGCCAGCAGGGGGGAGCGGGTATACGAGCAGTACTTC. The full variable domain, completed using reference TRBV28 and TRBJ2-7, is DVKVTQSSRYLVKRTGEKVFLECVQDMDHENMFWYRQDPGLGLRLIYFSYDVKMKEKGDIPEGYSVSREKKERFSLILESASTNQTSMYLCASRGERVYEQYFGPGTRLTVT.

In regard to this clonotype: This likely traces to a read error, being one base from a far larger clone. The V gene is TRBV27, the J gene TRBJ2-7; the D gene is possibly TRBD1 (5 bases). From germline, CDR1 is MNHEY and CDR2 SMNVEV (reference sequence). The CDR3 totals 15 residues. The CDR3 coding sequence is TGTGCCAGCAGTTTCATGGGGCCCCAATCGGATGGCTGCACCTTC. It specifies CASSFMGPQSDGCTF.

V usage is TRBV2 and J usage is TRBJ2-1, with unresolved D. Trimming took off 1 base at V and 6 bases at J, with 10 bases between the two ends. CDR1 and CDR2 (germline): SNHLY, FYNNEI. The CDR3 has 14 amino acids. The CDR3 spells CASSEGVVGNEQFF. The CDR3 DNA reads as TGTGCCAGCAGTGAAGGGGTAGTTGGCAATGAGCAGTTCTTC.

The sample holds a few counts of this clonotype. The CDR3 coding sequence is TGTGCCAGCAGCTATGGGACTAGCGCCGAGACCCAGTACTTC. This sequence encodes CASSYGTSAETQYF. The chain links TRBV3-1 to TRBJ2-5; 10 bases match TRBD2. CDR1 LGHDT and CDR2 YNNKEL come from the germline V gene (reference sequence). The CDR3 length is 14 residues. Losses at the gene ends were 5 bases for V and 5 bases for J; bases not matched to a gene: 5.

This clonotype was recorded many times. This chain uses TRBV6-1 with TRBJ1-2; no clear D. This CDR3 region has 15 residues. Trimming took 2 bases from V and 4 from J, leaving 14 bases between them. CDR1 and CDR2 from the germline V gene are MNHNS and SASEGT. CDR3 protein: CASSELGTPRYGYTF. CDR3 coding DNA: TGTGCCAGCAGTGAATTGGGCACCCCTCGCTATGGCTACACCTTC.

This rearrangement joins TRBV7-9 to TRBJ1-5; weak D call: TRBD1 (6 bases). V lost 3 bases and J lost 5, with 14 bases in between. The CDR3 has 15 residues. Germline V gives CDR1 SEHNR, CDR2 FQNEAQ (reference sequence). CDR3 in amino acids: CASSLVQGKHQPQHF. CDR3 nucleotides: TGTGCCAGCAGCTTGGTACAGGGTAAGCATCAGCCCCAGCATTTT.

Here the CDR3 DNA reads TGTGCCAGCAGTTCTTCCCTAGCCGGAGGAGAAGAGACCCAGTACTTC. This encodes CASSSSLAGGEETQYF. The gene calls are TRBV13 and TRBJ2-5, with D tentatively TRBD2 (5 bases). The germline CDR1 and CDR2 sequences are PRHDT and FYEKMQ (reference sequence). V shed 6 bases and J shed 3 bases, with 20 bases lying between them. The CDR3 extends over 16 amino acids. The full variable domain, its missing parts supplied by reference TRBV13 and TRBJ2-5, is AAGVIQSPRHLIKEKRETATLKCYPIPRHDTVYWYQQGPGQDPQFLISFYEKMQSDKGSIPDRFSAQQFSDYHSELNMSSLELGDSALYFCASSSSLAGGEETQYFGPGTRLLVL.

The rearrangement joins TRBV6-2 or TRBV6-3 to TRBJ1-1; 9 bases match TRBD1. The CDR3 has 14 amino acids. CDR1 MNHEY and CDR2 SVGEGT come from the germline V gene. V shed 7 bases, J shed 2 bases, and the junction held 5 bases outside the gene matches. DNA of the CDR3: TGTGCCAGCACGGTGACAGGGGGAAACACTGAAGCTTTCTTT. Its protein is CASTVTGGNTEAFF.

This clonotype has just a few counts. The J gene is TRBJ1-1, the V gene TRBV10-3; perhaps TRBD1 as D (5 bases). CDR3 length: 11 amino acids. V gave up 10 bases and J gave up 5 bases, with 11 bases separating them. Germline CDR1 ENHRY, CDR2 SYGVKD. The CDR3: CATGPGTEAFF. For the CDR3, the DNA is TGTGCCACAGGTCCAGGGACTGAAGCTTTCTTT.

The V gene is TRBV11-2, the J gene TRBJ2-7; 11 bases are a match to TRBD2. The germline V gene has CDR1 SGHAT and CDR2 FQNNGV. Trimming took 1 base from V and 3 from J; bases not matched to a gene: 8. The CDR3 loop spans 17 amino acids. CDR3 protein: CASSLGLAGTRRYEQYF. The DNA for the CDR3 is TGTGCCAGCAGCTTAGGACTAGCGGGGACCCGACGCTACGAGCAGTACTTC.

This clonotype was counted ten times or more. The genes are TRBV2 and TRBJ2-2; D unresolved. V lost 9 bases to trimming and J lost 7 bases, with 9 bases between them. Germline V gene data show CDR1 as SNHLY and CDR2 as FYNNEI. This CDR3 contains 11 residues. The DNA of the CDR3 is TGTGCCAGGACCGTGGGCGGGGAGCTGTTTTTT. This codes for CARTVGGELFF.

This chain links TRBV6-1 with TRBJ1-5, with 8 bases aligning to TRBD1. This CDR3 has 14 residues. From germline, CDR1 is MNHNS and CDR2 SASEGT. The J segment lost 7 bases and the V segment lost 5 bases, leaving 7 bases of the junction unmatched. CDR3 bases: TGTGCCAGCAGTCTGGACAGGGTAAGGCAGCCCCAGCATTTT. Protein product: CASSLDRVRQPQHF.

Many counts were recorded for this clonotype. The genes are TRBV20-1 and TRBJ2-7; 14 bases map to TRBD2. The CDR3 runs 15 residues. Germline loops: CDR1 DFQATT, CDR2 SNEGSKA (reference sequence). Trimming removed 6 bases from V and 0 bases from J; junction bases left unmatched: 4. CDR3 residues: CSAGTSGSASYEQYF. The CDR3 DNA is TGCAGTGCGGGGACTAGCGGGAGTGCCTCCTACGAGCAGTACTTC.

This clonotype was detected ten times or more. The rearrangement links TRBV12-3 or TRBV12-4 to TRBJ1-5; 8 positions match TRBD1. Trimming removed 7 bases from V and 6 bases from J; junction bases left unmatched: 8. The CDR3 has 14 residues. CDR3 DNA: TGTGCCAGCACGGACAGGGAAGGTGGTCAGCCCCAGCATTTT. Translating it yields CASTDREGGQPQHF.

About this clonotype itself: This clone may be a read error of a much larger clone one base away. The chain has TRBV6-1 and TRBJ1-4; tentatively, D is TRBD1 (6 bases). The CDR3 sequence is 14 residues long. CDR1 MNHNS and CDR2 SASEGT come from the germline V gene. As DNA, the CDR3 is TGTGCCAGCAGACGGACAGCAACTAATGAAAGACTGTTTTTT. It specifies CASRRTATNERLFF.